This T cell receptor (beta chain) originates from a study of shared clonotypes between healthy human individuals. About the study: A donor's plate count was three for CD4 naive and three for CD4 memory; CD8 naive had two and CD8 memory one. Notes on the study in general: Genetic and exposure-history diversity was limited by the few donors.

Trimming removed 0 bases from V and 4 bases from J, with 5 bases in between. CDR3 size: 13 residues. Germline V gives CDR1 SGHRS, CDR2 YFSETQ. At a deep level, the assay was run. The data were produced by immunoSEQ multiplex PCR, yet TCRdb's version contains in-frame clones alone and is incomplete. The sample lists some 1,100,000 clones, 78% occurring once. Regarding this clone: Its antigen is unidentified.

The receptor's source is a man between 18 and 35 years old in good health. Some clones in this sample may be carry-over from other donors' samples. V gene TRBV5-1 combines with J gene TRBJ1-3; D is unresolved. The specimen was memory CD4+ T cells from PBMCs. Indicated subset: CD45RA-negative fraction. CDR3 DNA: TGCGCCAGCAGCTTGGGTCTGGGAAACACCATATATTTT. It codes for CASSLGLGNTIYF.